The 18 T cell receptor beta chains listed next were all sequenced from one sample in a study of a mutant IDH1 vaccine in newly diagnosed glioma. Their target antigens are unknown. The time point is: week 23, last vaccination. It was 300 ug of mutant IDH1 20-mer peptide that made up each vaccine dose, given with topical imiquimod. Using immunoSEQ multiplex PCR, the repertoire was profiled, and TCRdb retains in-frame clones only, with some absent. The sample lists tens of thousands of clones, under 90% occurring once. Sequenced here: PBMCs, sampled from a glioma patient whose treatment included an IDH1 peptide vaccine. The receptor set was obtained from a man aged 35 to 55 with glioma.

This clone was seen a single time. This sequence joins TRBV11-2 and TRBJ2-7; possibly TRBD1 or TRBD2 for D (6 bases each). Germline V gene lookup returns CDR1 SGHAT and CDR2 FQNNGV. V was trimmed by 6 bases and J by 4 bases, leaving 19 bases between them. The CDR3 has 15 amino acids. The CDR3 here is CASSPAGLQGYEQYF. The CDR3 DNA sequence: TGTGCCAGCAGTCCGGCGGGGCTACAGGGATACGAGCAGTACTTC.

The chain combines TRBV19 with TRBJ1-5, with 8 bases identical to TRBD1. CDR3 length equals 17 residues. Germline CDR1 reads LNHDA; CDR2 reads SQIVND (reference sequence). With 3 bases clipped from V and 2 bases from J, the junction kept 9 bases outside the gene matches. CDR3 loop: CASSIGTGGSGNQPQHF. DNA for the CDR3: TGTGCCAGTAGTATTGGGACAGGAGGGTCGGGCAATCAGCCCCAGCATTTT.

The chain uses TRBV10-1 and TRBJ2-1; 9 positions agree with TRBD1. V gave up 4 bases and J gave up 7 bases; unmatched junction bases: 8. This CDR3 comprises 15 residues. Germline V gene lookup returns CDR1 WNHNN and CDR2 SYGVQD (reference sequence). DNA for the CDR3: TGCGCCAGCAGTGGGCCGGGACAGGGATCGAATGAGCAGTTCTTC. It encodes CASSGPGQGSNEQFF.

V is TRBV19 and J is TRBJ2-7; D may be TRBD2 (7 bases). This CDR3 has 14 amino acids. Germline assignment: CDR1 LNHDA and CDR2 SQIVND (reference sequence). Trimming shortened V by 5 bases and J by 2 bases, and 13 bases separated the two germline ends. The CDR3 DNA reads TGTGCCAGTAGTTTAGGGGGGGCGACCTACGAGCAGTACTTC. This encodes CASSLGGATYEQYF.

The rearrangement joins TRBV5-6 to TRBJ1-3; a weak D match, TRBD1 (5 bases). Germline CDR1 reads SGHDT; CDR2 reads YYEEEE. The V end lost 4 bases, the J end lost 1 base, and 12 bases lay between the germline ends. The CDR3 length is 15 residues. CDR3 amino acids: CASSALGASGNTIYF. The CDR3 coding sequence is TGTGCCAGCAGCGCCTTAGGGGCATCTGGAAACACCATATATTTT. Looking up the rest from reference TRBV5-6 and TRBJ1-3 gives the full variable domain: DAGVTQSPTHLIKTRGQQVTLRCSPKSGHDTVSWYQQALGQGPQFIFQYYEEEERQRGNFPDRFSGHQFPNYSSELNVNALLLGDSALYLCASSALGASGNTIYFGEGSWLTVV.

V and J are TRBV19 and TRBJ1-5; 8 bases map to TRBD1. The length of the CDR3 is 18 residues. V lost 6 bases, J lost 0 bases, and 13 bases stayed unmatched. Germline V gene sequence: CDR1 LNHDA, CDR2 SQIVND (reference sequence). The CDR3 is CASRGLDRVPYSNQPQHF. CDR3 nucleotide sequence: TGTGCCAGTAGGGGGCTGGACAGGGTCCCGTATAGCAATCAGCCCCAGCATTTT.

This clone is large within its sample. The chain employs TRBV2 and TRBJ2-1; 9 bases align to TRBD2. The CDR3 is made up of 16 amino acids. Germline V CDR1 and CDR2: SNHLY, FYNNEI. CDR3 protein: CADHLGRGGPYNEQFF. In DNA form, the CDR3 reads TGTGCGGACCACTTGGGGCGGGGGGGCCCCTACAATGAGCAGTTCTTC.

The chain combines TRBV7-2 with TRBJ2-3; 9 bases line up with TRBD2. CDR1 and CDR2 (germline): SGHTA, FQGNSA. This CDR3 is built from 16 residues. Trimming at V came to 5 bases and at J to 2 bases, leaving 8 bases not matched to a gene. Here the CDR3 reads CASSPRSGGNTDTQYF. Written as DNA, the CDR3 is TGTGCCAGCAGCCCAAGGAGCGGGGGGAACACAGATACGCAGTATTTT. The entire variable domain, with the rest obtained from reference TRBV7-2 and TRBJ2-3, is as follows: GAGVSQSPSNKVTEKGKDVELRCDPISGHTALYWYRQSLGQGLEFLIYFQGNSAPDKSGLPSDRFSAERTGGSVSTLTIQRTQQEDSAVYLCASSPRSGGNTDTQYFGPGTRLTVL.

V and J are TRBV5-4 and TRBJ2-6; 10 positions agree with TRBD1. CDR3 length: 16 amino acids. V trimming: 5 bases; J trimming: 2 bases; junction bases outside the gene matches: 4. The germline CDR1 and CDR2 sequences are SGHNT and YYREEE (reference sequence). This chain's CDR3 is CASRTGGAAGANVLTF. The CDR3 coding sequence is TGTGCCAGCAGGACAGGGGGCGCCGCTGGGGCCAACGTCCTGACTTTC.

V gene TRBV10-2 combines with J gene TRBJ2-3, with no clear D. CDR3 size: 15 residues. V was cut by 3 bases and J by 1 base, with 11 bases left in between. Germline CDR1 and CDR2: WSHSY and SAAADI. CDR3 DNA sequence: TGCGCCAGCAGTGAACGAAAAGCAGGCACAGATACGCAGTATTTT. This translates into CASSERKAGTDTQYF.

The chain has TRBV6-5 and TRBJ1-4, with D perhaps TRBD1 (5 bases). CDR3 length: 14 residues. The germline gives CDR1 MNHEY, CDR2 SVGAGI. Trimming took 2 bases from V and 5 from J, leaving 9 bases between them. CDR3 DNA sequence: TGTGCCAGCAGTTACGGGGGGATAAATGAAAAACTGTTTTTT. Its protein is CASSYGGINEKLFF.

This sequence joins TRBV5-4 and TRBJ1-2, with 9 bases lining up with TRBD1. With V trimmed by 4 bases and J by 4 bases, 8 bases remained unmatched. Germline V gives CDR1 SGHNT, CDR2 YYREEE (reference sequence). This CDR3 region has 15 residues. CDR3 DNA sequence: TGTGCCAGCAGCCCGCAGACAGGGGGATCCTATGGCTACACCTTC. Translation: CASSPQTGGSYGYTF.

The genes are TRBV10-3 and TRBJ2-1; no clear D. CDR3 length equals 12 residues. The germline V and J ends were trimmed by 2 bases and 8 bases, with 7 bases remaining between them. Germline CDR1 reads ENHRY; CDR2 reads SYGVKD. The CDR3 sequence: CAISETADEQFF. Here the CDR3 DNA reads TGTGCCATCAGTGAGACGGCAGATGAGCAGTTCTTC.

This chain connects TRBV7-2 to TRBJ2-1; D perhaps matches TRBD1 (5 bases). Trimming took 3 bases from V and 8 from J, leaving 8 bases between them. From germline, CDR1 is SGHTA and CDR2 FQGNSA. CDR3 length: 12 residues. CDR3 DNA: TGTGCCAGCAGCTTTCGCAGGGATGAGCAGTTCTTC. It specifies CASSFRRDEQFF.

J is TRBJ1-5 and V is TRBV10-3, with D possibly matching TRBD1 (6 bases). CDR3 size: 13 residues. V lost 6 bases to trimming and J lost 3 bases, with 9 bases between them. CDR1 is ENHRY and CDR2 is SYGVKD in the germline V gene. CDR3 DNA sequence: TGTGCCATCAGGGCAGGGGCCAATCAGCCCCAGCATTTT. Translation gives CAIRAGANQPQHF.

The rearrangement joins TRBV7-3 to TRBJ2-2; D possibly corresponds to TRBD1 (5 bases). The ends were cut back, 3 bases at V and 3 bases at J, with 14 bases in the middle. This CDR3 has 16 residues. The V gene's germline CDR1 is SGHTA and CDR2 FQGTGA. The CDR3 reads CASSFPQGTDTGELFF. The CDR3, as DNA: TGTGCCAGCAGCTTCCCGCAGGGTACTGACACCGGGGAGCTGTTTTTT.

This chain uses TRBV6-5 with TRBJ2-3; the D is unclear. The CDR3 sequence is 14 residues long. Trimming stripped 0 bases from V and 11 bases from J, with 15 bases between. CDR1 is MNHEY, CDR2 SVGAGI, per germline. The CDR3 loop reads CASSYSGRVSKQYF. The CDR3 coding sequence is TGTGCCAGCAGTTACTCGGGAAGGGTATCTAAGCAGTATTTT.

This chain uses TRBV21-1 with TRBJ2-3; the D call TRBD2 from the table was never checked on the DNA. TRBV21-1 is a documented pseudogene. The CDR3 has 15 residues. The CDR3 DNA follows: TGTGCCAGCAGCAAGGCGGGGGGAGTGCCAGATACGCAGTATTTT. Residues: CASSKAGGVPDTQYF.